Listed below are T cell receptor beta chains from one sample, sequenced in a study of T cell responses to AZD1222 COVID-19 vaccine. Generated by immunoSEQ multiplex PCR, the TCRdb table keeps only in-frame clones and is missing some. The sample yields about 190,000 clones, about 94% seen once. The specimen comprised peripheral blood, sampled on day 0 of AZD1222 vaccination. These receptors all stem from an adult in good health. Each CDR3 is given with its conserved first and last residue. The D gene is left open where the match is weak.

D gene: TRBD2; J gene: TRBJ2-7; V gene: TRBV2; CDR3 protein: CASRTGLAYEQYF; CDR3 DNA: TGTGCCAGCAGAACGGGACTAGCCTACGAGCAGTACTTC
D gene: -; J gene: TRBJ1-2; V gene: TRBV5-6; CDR3 protein: CASSLQAYYGYTF; CDR3 DNA: TGTGCCAGCAGCTTGCAAGCCTACTATGGCTACACCTTC
D gene: TRBD1; J gene: TRBJ1-2; V gene: TRBV27; CDR3 protein: CASSLAGGNYGYTF; CDR3 DNA: TGTGCCAGCAGTTTAGCAGGGGGGAACTATGGCTACACCTTC
D gene: -; J gene: TRBJ2-7; V gene: TRBV5-1; CDR3 protein: CASSPSSVSPYEQYF; CDR3 DNA: TGCGCCAGCAGCCCCTCTAGCGTGAGCCCCTACGAGCAGTACTTC
D gene: TRBD1; J gene: TRBJ2-7; V gene: TRBV7-2; CDR3 protein: CASSYRTGDYEQYF; CDR3 DNA: TGTGCCAGCAGCTACCGGACAGGGGACTACGAGCAGTACTTC
D gene: -; J gene: TRBJ2-3; V gene: TRBV5-4; CDR3 protein: CASSRRTGTDTQYF; CDR3 DNA: TGTGCCAGCAGCCGCCGGACGGGCACAGATACGCAGTATTTT
D gene: -; J gene: TRBJ2-1; V gene: TRBV19; CDR3 protein: CASSITRASSYNEQFF; CDR3 DNA: TGTGCCAGTAGTATAACGCGGGCTAGCTCCTACAATGAGCAGTTCTTC
D gene: -; J gene: TRBJ2-2; V gene: TRBV2; CDR3 protein: CASSEPGELFF; CDR3 DNA: TGTGCCAGCAGTGAACCCGGGGAGCTGTTTTTT
D gene: TRBD2; J gene: TRBJ2-3; V gene: TRBV7-2; CDR3 protein: CASSLVTSGVSTDTQYF; CDR3 DNA: TGTGCCAGCAGCTTAGTCACTAGCGGGGTTAGCACAGATACGCAGTATTTT
D gene: TRBD2; J gene: TRBJ2-7; V gene: TRBV19; CDR3 protein: CASSASGAFYEQYF; CDR3 DNA: TGTGCCAGTAGTGCGAGCGGGGCCTTCTACGAGCAGTACTTC
D gene: TRBD1; J gene: TRBJ1-2; V gene: TRBV28; CDR3 protein: CASSPGGQGVGGYTF; CDR3 DNA: TGTGCCAGCAGTCCAGGCGGACAGGGCGTGGGGGGCTACACCTTC
D gene: TRBD1; J gene: TRBJ1-2; V gene: TRBV29-1; CDR3 protein: CSVWTGAFGGYTF; CDR3 DNA: TGCAGCGTTTGGACAGGGGCCTTCGGGGGCTACACCTTC
D gene: -; J gene: TRBJ2-6; V gene: TRBV5-1; CDR3 protein: CASSLAEGSGANVLTF; CDR3 DNA: TGCGCCAGCAGCTTGGCGGAGGGTTCTGGGGCCAACGTCCTGACTTTC
D gene: -; J gene: TRBJ2-1; V gene: TRBV5-1; CDR3 protein: CASSRYGADLGNEQFF; CDR3 DNA: TGCGCCAGCAGCCGGTACGGAGCGGACCTTGGCAATGAGCAGTTCTTC
D gene: -; J gene: TRBJ2-1; V gene: TRBV5-4; CDR3 protein: CASTVGASGNYNEQFF; CDR3 DNA: TGTGCCAGCACCGTGGGGGCAAGCGGAAATTACAATGAGCAGTTCTTC
D gene: -; J gene: TRBJ1-1; V gene: TRBV3-1/TRBV3-2; CDR3 protein: CASSQDLGQSFF; CDR3 DNA: TGTGCCAGCAGCCAAGATCTCGGACAGTCATTCTTT
D gene: TRBD1; J gene: TRBJ2-7; V gene: TRBV28; CDR3 protein: CASRAGTGPYEQYF; CDR3 DNA: TGTGCCAGCAGGGCCGGGACAGGGCCCTACGAGCAGTACTTC